The present entry profiles one TCR beta chain with its context. Its matching antigen is unknown. This record belongs to a study of regulatory T cells in long-lasting Graves disease. Study-level findings and limits: Persistent disease samples used TRBV28, TRBJ1-2 and TRBJ2-5 preferentially. The study found lower TCR diversity in persistent Graves' patients than in newly diagnosed ones.

The V segment lost 2 bases and the J segment 8 bases; nucleotides outside the gene matches: 5. In germline, CDR1 is MNHEY, CDR2 SMNVEV (reference sequence). The CDR3 has 14 amino acids. With iRepertoire HTBI primers and Arm-PCR of CDR3 regions, TCR beta libraries were built. MiXCR was run by TCRdb on the multiplex PCR reads, yielding one entry per CDR3 protein. In the table there are 310,000 or so distinct CDR3 sequences, around a fifth of which are singletons. This sample's time point: persistent/refractory GD, antithyroid drugs over 5 years with positive TRAb. PBMC RNA served as the TCR library source.

The clonotype comes from a female donor with Graves disease. This sample comprised peripheral blood mononuclear cells (PBMCs), obtained when the disease was refractory, from a patient treated with antithyroid drugs. The chain recombines TRBV27 with TRBJ2-1; 8 nucleotides match TRBD2. This chain's CDR3 is CASSLAGGWDEQFF. For the CDR3, the DNA is TGTGCCAGCAGTTTAGCGGGAGGTTGGGATGAGCAGTTCTTC.